These T cell receptor beta chains were read from a single sample in a study of blood T cell repertoires in COVID-19. The data were produced by immunoSEQ multiplex PCR, yet TCRdb's version contains in-frame clones alone and is incomplete. The profile shows 200,000 to 250,000 clones, less than 90% of them singletons. Sequenced sample: peripheral blood. These receptors were obtained from a man in his 60s with acute or convalescent COVID-19. CDR3s include the opening cysteine and the closing phenylalanine or tryptophan. Fields, in order: D gene, V gene, J gene, clone size, CDR3 length, CDR3 protein, CDR3 DNA. D genes are given only for firm matches. Clone size, where shown, is once, few, many, or a class for clones that have expanded.

D: NA; V: TRBV4-2; J: TRBJ2-3; size: few; length: 13; CDR3: CASSQGSGTTQYF; DNA: TGTGCCAGCAGCCAAGGGTCGGGAACTACGCAGTATTTT
D: TRBD1; V: TRBV4-2; J: TRBJ2-7; size: few; length: 16; CDR3: CASSQEPGQGGGQQYF; DNA: TGTGCCAGCAGCCAAGAGCCGGGACAGGGAGGGGGTCAGCAGTACTTC
D: TRBD1; V: TRBV5-1; J: TRBJ1-2; size: NA; length: 14; CDR3: CASSFGQGGYGYTF; DNA: TGCGCCAGCAGCTTTGGACAGGGCGGCTATGGCTACACCTTC
D: NA; V: TRBV11-1; J: TRBJ1-1; size: NA; length: 14; CDR3: CASSFLRENTEAFF; DNA: TGTGCCAGCAGCTTTTTGCGGGAGAACACTGAAGCTTTCTTT
D: NA; V: TRBV19; J: TRBJ1-5; size: few; length: 17; CDR3: CASSILTGRSGNQPQHF; DNA: TGTGCCAGTAGTATACTAACAGGGAGATCGGGCAATCAGCCCCAGCATTTT
D: NA; V: TRBV6-5; J: TRBJ2-5; size: NA; length: 12; CDR3: CATTRDTETQYF; DNA: TGTGCCACCACCCGGGACACAGAGACCCAGTACTTC
D: NA; V: TRBV28; J: TRBJ1-5; size: NA; length: 18; CDR3: CASSLSTPGGVGNQPQHF; DNA: TGTGCCAGCAGTTTATCCACCCCGGGCGGGGTGGGCAATCAGCCCCAGCATTTT
D: TRBD1; V: TRBV7-9; J: TRBJ1-1; size: NA; length: 16; CDR3: CASSPTGGVRNTEAFF; DNA: TGTGCCAGCAGCCCGACAGGGGGCGTAAGGAACACTGAAGCTTTCTTT
D: TRBD2; V: TRBV24-1; J: TRBJ2-1; size: NA; length: 18; CDR3: CATSGAYSGGSSYNEQFF; DNA: TGTGCCACCAGTGGGGCCTATAGCGGGGGGAGCTCCTACAATGAGCAGTTCTTC
D: TRBD2; V: TRBV7-8; J: TRBJ2-1; size: NA; length: 14; CDR3: CASTKRASGGEQFF; DNA: TGTGCCAGCACCAAAAGGGCTAGCGGGGGTGAGCAGTTCTTC
D: TRBD1; V: TRBV11-3; J: TRBJ1-2; size: NA; length: 16; CDR3: CASSLGPRLQGNGYTF; DNA: TGTGCCAGCAGCTTAGGCCCTAGACTACAGGGGAATGGCTACACCTTC